These T cell receptor beta chains were read from a single sample in a study of beta chain features in type 1 diabetes. Repertoires were generated with immunoSEQ multiplex PCR, while TCRdb's copy carries only in-frame clones and drops some. The sample has over 600,000 clones, roughly 12% seen once. Sequenced input: naive CD4+ T cells from blood. These receptors were taken from a man aged 30 to 45 with type 1 diabetes. The CDR3 runs from the conserved cysteine through the conserved F or W. The D gene is left open where the match is weak. A clone size is listed for some rows: how often the clone was seen (once, few, many), or a class if it is expanded.

v_call	d_call	j_call	clone_size	cdr3_nt	cdr3_aa
TRBV28	TRBD2	TRBJ2-7	few	TGTGCCAGCACCCCGTGGCTAGCGGGGCCCTACGAGCAGTACTTC	CASTPWLAGPYEQYF
TRBV15	-	TRBJ2-7	-	TGTGCCACCAGCTCGGCTCCGAGGGAAAACCGCTACGAGCAGTACTTC	CATSSAPRENRYEQYF
TRBV29-1	-	TRBJ2-6	few	TGCAGCGTTGCAGGGTCTGGGGCCAACGTCCTGACTTTC	CSVAGSGANVLTF
TRBV7-2	-	TRBJ2-5	-	TGTGCCAGCAGCCGCGCGGGGATACTTCAAGAGACCCAGTACTTC	CASSRAGILQETQYF
TRBV6-4	-	TRBJ1-2	-	TGTGCCAGCAGTGAAGAGTCAGGCTATGGCTACACCTTC	CASSEESGYGYTF
TRBV10-2	-	TRBJ1-6	-	TGCGCCAGCAGTGTTCGTGGACAAAGTGGCCTCAATTCACCCCTCCACTTT	CASSVRGQSGLNSPLHF
TRBV5-1	-	TRBJ2-7	-	TGCGCCAGCAGCTTGGCCGCGGGAACCTACGAGCAGTACTTC	CASSLAAGTYEQYF
TRBV29-1	-	TRBJ1-2	-	TGCAGCGTTGCGGGGGTGGCAGATTATCGTCATGGCTACACCTTC	CSVAGVADYRHGYTF
TRBV29-1	TRBD1	TRBJ1-3	few	TGCAGCGTTGAGACTGACAGGGACGACTCTGGAAACACCATATATTTT	CSVETDRDDSGNTIYF
TRBV30	-	TRBJ1-5	few	TGTGCCTGGAGTCGGACAGGCAATCAGCCCCAGCATTTT	CAWSRTGNQPQHF